Each of the 8 T cell receptor beta chains below was sequenced from the same sample in a study of cytomegalovirus exposure and HLA in healthy donors. Produced via immunoSEQ multiplex PCR; TCRdb's table is partial and in-frame only. The sample lists roughly 120,000 clones, 85% to 95% occurring once. Sequences were obtained from PBMCs. The receptor source for this set is a woman between 18 and 29 years old in good health and CMV-seronegative.

The V gene is TRBV7-9, the J gene TRBJ1-4; tentative D call: TRBD1 (5 bases). The V end was cut by 4 bases, the J end by 7 bases, with 16 bases between. The CDR3 runs to 15 residues. CDR1 and CDR2 from the germline V gene are SEHNR and FQNEAQ (reference sequence). The CDR3 DNA reads as TGTGCCAGCAGCTCGTCGCGGGGGTCGGGTGAAAAACTGTTTTTT. Its protein is CASSSSRGSGEKLFF.

The chain combines TRBV30 with TRBJ2-3; tentative D call: TRBD2 (6 bases). CDR1 and CDR2 from the germline V gene are GTSNPN and SVGIG (reference sequence). The CDR3 extends over 17 amino acids. The V gene lost 2 bases and the J gene lost 1 base, with 19 bases spanning the gap. For the CDR3, the DNA is TGTGCCTGGAGTTCGTTTTCGCGGGGCGGAGGCACAGATACGCAGTATTTT. Protein sequence: CAWSSFSRGGGTDTQYF.

The chain carries TRBV21-1 and TRBJ2-1; TRBD1, the table's D call, was not compared with the DNA. TRBV21-1 is flagged as a pseudogene. CDR3 size: 14 residues. The DNA of the CDR3 is TGTGCCAGCAGCAAAATTGAGGACAAAGGGGAGCAGTTCTTC. Protein: CASSKIEDKGEQFF.

The chain combines TRBV2 with TRBJ2-2; perhaps TRBD1 as D (6 bases). The CDR3 sequence is 14 residues long. Trimming took 7 bases from V and 2 from J, leaving 11 bases between them. In germline, CDR1 is SNHLY, CDR2 FYNNEI. The CDR3 sequence is CASTLDSNTGELFF. The CDR3 bases are TGTGCCAGCACGTTGGACAGCAACACCGGGGAGCTGTTTTTT.

The CDR3 nucleotides are TGTGCCAGTAGCCCTGGACAGGGGTGGGGGCCCGGGGAGCTGTTTTTT. This codes for CASSPGQGWGPGELFF. The V gene is TRBV19, the J gene TRBJ2-2; 9 nucleotides match TRBD1. J gave up 6 bases and V 6 bases, and 11 bases lay outside the gene matches. This CDR3 has 16 residues. From germline, CDR1 is LNHDA and CDR2 SQIVND (reference sequence).

The CDR3 protein is CASSLAAGASYEQYF. Here the CDR3 DNA reads TGCGCCAGCAGCTTGGCCGCGGGAGCCTCCTACGAGCAGTACTTC. The chain combines TRBV5-1 with TRBJ2-7; 7 nucleotides agree with TRBD2. Germline CDR1 SGHRS, CDR2 YFSETQ. The CDR3 loop spans 15 amino acids. Trimming removed 0 bases from V and 0 bases from J; junction bases left unmatched: 3. The complete variable domain, with remaining parts taken from reference TRBV5-1 and TRBJ2-7, reads KAGVTQTPRYLIKTRGQQVTLSCSPISGHRSVSWYQQTPGQGLQFLFEYFSETQRNKGNFPGRFSGRQFSNSRSEMNVSTLELGDSALYLCASSLAAGASYEQYFGPGTRLTVT.

The V gene is TRBV28, the J gene TRBJ2-1, with D possibly matching TRBD1 (5 bases). Germline V gives CDR1 MDHEN, CDR2 SYDVKM. This CDR3 spans 14 amino acids. Trimming took off 4 bases at V and 4 bases at J, with 11 bases between the two ends. The CDR3, as DNA: TGTGCCAGCAGTTCCCAGACAGCGTACAATGAGCAGTTCTTC. It yields the protein CASSSQTAYNEQFF.

The chain combines TRBV6-5 with TRBJ2-2; D possibly corresponds to TRBD2 (5 bases). Between the trimmed V and J ends, which lost 6 bases and 6 bases, there was a span of 8 bases. This CDR3 region has 12 residues. The germline V gene has CDR1 MNHEY and CDR2 SVGAGI. The CDR3 reads CASRPGAGELFF. The CDR3 region has the DNA TGTGCCAGCAGGCCCGGGGCCGGGGAGCTGTTTTTT.